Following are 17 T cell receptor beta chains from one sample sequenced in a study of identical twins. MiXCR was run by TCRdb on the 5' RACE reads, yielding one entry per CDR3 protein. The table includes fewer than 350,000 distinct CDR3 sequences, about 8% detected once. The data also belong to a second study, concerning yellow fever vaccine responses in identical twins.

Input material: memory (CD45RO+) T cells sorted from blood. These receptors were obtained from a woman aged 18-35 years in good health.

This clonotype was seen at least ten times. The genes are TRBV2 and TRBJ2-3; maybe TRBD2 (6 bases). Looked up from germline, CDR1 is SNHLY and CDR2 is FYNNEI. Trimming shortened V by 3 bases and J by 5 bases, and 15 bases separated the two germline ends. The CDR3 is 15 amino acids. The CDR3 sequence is CASSDPGTPLDTQYF. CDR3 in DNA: TGTGCCAGCAGTGACCCCGGGACTCCACTAGATACGCAGTATTTT.

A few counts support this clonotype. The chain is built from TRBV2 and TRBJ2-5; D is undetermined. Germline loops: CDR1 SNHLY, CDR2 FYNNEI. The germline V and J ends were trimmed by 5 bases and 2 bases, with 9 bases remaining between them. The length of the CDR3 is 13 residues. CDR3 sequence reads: CASSWTRQETQYF. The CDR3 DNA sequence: TGTGCCAGCAGTTGGACCCGGCAAGAGACCCAGTACTTC.

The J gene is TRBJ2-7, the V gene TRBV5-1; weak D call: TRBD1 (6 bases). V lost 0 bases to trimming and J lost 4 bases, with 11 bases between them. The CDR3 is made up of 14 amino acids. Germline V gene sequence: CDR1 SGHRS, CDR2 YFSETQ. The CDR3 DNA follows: TGCGCCAGCAGCTTGGTTATAGGGGGATACGAGCAGTACTTC. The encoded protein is CASSLVIGGYEQYF.

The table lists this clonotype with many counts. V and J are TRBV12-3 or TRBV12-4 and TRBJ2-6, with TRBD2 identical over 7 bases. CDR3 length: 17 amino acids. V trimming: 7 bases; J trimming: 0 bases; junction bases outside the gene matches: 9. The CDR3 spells CASNLAASFSGANVLTF. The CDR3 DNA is TGTGCCAGCAACCTAGCGGCCTCCTTCTCTGGGGCCAACGTCCTGACTTTC.

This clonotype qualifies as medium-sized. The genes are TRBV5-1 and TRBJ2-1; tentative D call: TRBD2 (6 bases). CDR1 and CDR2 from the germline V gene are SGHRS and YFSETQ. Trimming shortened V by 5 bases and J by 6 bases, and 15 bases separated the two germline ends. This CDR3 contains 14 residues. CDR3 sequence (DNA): TGCGCCAGCAGTCCGCCCAGAGCGGGCAATGAGCAGTTCTTC. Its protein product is CASSPPRAGNEQFF.

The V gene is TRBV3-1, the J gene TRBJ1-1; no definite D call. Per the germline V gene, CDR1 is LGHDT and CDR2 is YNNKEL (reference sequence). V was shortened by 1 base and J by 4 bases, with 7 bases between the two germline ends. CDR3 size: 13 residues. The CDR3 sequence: CASSQASPTEAFF. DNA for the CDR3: TGTGCCAGCAGCCAAGCCTCGCCCACTGAAGCTTTCTTT. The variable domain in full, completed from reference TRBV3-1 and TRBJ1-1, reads DTAVSQTPKYLVTQMGNDKSIKCEQNLGHDTMYWYKQDSKKFLKIMFSYNNKELIINETVPNRFSPKSPDKAHLNLHINSLELGDSAVYFCASSQASPTEAFFGQGTRLTVV.

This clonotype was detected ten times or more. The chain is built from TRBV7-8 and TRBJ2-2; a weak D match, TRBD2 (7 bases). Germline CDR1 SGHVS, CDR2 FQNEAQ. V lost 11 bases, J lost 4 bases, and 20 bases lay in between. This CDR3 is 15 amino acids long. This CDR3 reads CAGAVRGGRTGELFF. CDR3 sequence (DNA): TGTGCCGGCGCCGTAAGGGGGGGGCGCACCGGGGAGCTGTTTTTT. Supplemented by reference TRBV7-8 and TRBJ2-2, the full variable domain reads GAGVSQSPRYKVAKRGQDVALRCDPISGHVSLFWYQQALGQGPEFLTYFQNEAQLDKSGLPSDRFFAERPEGSVSTLKIQRTQQEDSAVYLCAGAVRGGRTGELFFGEGSRLTVL.

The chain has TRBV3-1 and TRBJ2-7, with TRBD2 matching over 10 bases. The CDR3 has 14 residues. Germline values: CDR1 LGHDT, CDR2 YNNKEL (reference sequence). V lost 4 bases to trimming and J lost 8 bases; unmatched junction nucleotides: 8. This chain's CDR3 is CASSPEAGGLKQYV. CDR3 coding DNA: TGTGCCAGCAGCCCTGAAGCGGGGGGGCTTAAGCAGTACGTC.

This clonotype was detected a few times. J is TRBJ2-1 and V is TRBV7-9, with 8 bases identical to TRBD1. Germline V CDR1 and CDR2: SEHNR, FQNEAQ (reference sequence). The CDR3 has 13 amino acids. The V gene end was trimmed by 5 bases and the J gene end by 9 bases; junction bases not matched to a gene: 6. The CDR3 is CASSDDRGPEQFF. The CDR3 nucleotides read TGTGCCAGCAGCGACGACAGGGGTCCTGAGCAGTTCTTC.

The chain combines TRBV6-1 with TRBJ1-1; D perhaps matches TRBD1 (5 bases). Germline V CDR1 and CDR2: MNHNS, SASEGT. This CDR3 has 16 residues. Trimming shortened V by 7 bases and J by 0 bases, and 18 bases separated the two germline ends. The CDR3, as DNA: TGTGCCAGCATCCCGCGCGAGGGGAGGTTGAACACTGAAGCTTTCTTT. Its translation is CASIPREGRLNTEAFF.

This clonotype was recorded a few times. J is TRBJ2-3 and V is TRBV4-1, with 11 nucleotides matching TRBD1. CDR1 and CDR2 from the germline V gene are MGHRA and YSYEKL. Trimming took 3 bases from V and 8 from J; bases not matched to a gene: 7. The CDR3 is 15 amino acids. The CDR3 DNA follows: TGCGCCAGCAGCCACAAGGGACAGGGGGTCCCTACGCAGTATTTT. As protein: CASSHKGQGVPTQYF.

The CDR3 sequence: CASSLVGGLHGGTGELFF. In DNA, the CDR3 is TGTGCCAGCAGCTTAGTTGGGGGACTCCACGGGGGCACCGGGGAGCTGTTTTTT. The rearrangement uses TRBV11-2 and TRBJ2-2; a weak D match, TRBD2 (6 bases). This CDR3 is built from 18 residues. The V gene lost 1 base and the J gene lost 4 bases, with 19 bases spanning the gap. The germline V gene has CDR1 SGHAT and CDR2 FQNNGV. The full variable domain, with the rest looked up from reference TRBV11-2 and TRBJ2-2, is EAGVAQSPRYKIIEKRQSVAFWCNPISGHATLYWYQQILGQGPKLLIQFQNNGVVDDSQLPKDRFSAERLKGVDSTLKIQPAKLEDSAVYLCASSLVGGLHGGTGELFFGEGSRLTVL.

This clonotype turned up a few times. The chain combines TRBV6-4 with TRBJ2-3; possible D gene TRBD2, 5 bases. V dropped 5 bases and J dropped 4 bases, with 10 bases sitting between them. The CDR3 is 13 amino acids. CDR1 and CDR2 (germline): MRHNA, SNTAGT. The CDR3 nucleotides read TGTGCCAGCAGTAGACTGGAGGCAGATACGCAGTATTTT. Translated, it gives CASSRLEADTQYF.

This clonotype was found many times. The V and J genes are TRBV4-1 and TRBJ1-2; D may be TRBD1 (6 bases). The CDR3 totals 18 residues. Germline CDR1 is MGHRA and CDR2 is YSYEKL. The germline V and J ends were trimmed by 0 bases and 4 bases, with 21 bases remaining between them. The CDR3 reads CASSQDRFGTPAGYGYTF. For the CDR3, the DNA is TGCGCCAGCAGCCAAGATCGGTTTGGGACACCAGCGGGCTATGGCTACACCTTC.

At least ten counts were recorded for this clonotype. The CDR3 bases are TGTGCCAGCAGTTTGGGGGGGCGCACCTACAATGAGCAGTTCTTC. Its protein is CASSLGGRTYNEQFF. The chain recombines TRBV27 with TRBJ2-1; D is possibly TRBD2 (7 bases). V was pared by 3 bases and J by 2 bases, with 11 bases between. CDR3 length: 15 amino acids. Germline V gives CDR1 MNHEY, CDR2 SMNVEV (reference sequence).

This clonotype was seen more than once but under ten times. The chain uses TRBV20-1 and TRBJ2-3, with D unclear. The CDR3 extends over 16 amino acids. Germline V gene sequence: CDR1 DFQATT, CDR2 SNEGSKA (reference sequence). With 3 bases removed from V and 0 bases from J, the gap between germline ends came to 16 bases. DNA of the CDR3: TGCAGTGCTAGCCCTATAGACACATCTAGCACAGATACGCAGTATTTT. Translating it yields CSASPIDTSSTDTQYF.

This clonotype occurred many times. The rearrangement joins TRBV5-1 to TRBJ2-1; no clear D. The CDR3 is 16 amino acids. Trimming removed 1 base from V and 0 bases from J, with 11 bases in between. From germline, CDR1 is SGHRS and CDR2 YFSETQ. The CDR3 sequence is CASSLSTGSSYNEQFF. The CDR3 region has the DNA TGCGCCAGCAGCTTGTCGACGGGTAGCTCCTACAATGAGCAGTTCTTC. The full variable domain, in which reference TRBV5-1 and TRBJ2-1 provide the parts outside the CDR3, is KAGVTQTPRYLIKTRGQQVTLSCSPISGHRSVSWYQQTPGQGLQFLFEYFSETQRNKGNFPGRFSGRQFSNSRSEMNVSTLELGDSALYLCASSLSTGSSYNEQFFGPGTRLTVL.